This is a list of T cell receptor beta chains from one sample in a study of CD8+CD57+ T cells in acquired aplastic anemia. TCRdb processed the reads anew with MiXCR; each CDR3 protein has one entry. The table has about 220,000 distinct CDR3 sequences, roughly 35% seen once. Sequencing was performed on sorted CD4+, CD8+, or CD8+CD57+ T cells (not recorded which) from PBMCs. The receptors were sampled from a human donor in good health, serving as a control. The CDR3 runs from the conserved cysteine through the conserved F or W. The order of the fields is CDR3 DNA, CDR3 protein, D gene, clone size, V gene, CDR3 length, J gene. A D gene is named only where the DNA matches it firmly. Size is stated for part of the rows, as once, few or many counts, or as a class when the clone is expanded.

CDR3 DNA: TGTGCCACCGGCGGTAGTAGGGCGGGCGGGGAGCTGTTTTTT; CDR3 protein: CATGGSRAGGELFF; D gene: .; clone size: .; V gene: TRBV24-1; CDR3 length: 14; J gene: TRBJ2-2
CDR3 DNA: TGTGCCAGCCGGAACTGGGGGCGGCCGGGGACGGCTTCACCCCTCCACTTT; CDR3 protein: CASRNWGRPGTASPLHF; D gene: .; clone size: many; V gene: TRBV19; CDR3 length: 17; J gene: TRBJ1-6
CDR3 DNA: TGTGCCAGCAGTCCCCCTACCCAACAGGCCGGATCCTACGAGCAGTACTTC; CDR3 protein: CASSPPTQQAGSYEQYF; D gene: .; clone size: many; V gene: TRBV27; CDR3 length: 17; J gene: TRBJ2-7
CDR3 DNA: TGCGCCAGCAGCCCCGGGGGAGGGTCGGTAACCGAGCAGTACTTC; CDR3 protein: CASSPGGGSVTEQYF; D gene: TRBD2; clone size: .; V gene: TRBV5-1; CDR3 length: 15; J gene: TRBJ2-7
CDR3 DNA: TGTGCCAGCAGCTATAATTGGCCCGGGCCTAGGAGGGAAAAACTGTTTTTT; CDR3 protein: CASSYNWPGPRREKLFF; D gene: .; clone size: .; V gene: TRBV13; CDR3 length: 17; J gene: TRBJ1-4
CDR3 DNA: TGTGCCAGCAGTGACGGCCCACAGAACTATGGCTACACCTTC; CDR3 protein: CASSDGPQNYGYTF; D gene: .; clone size: many; V gene: TRBV2; CDR3 length: 14; J gene: TRBJ1-2
CDR3 DNA: TGTGCCAGCAGCGACCGGACAGGGGATCAGCCCCAGCATTTT; CDR3 protein: CASSDRTGDQPQHF; D gene: TRBD1; clone size: .; V gene: TRBV12-3/TRBV12-4; CDR3 length: 14; J gene: TRBJ1-5
CDR3 DNA: TGTGCCAGCAGCCCATCGACAGGGCGAGAGACCCAGTACTTC; CDR3 protein: CASSPSTGRETQYF; D gene: TRBD1; clone size: many; V gene: TRBV9; CDR3 length: 14; J gene: TRBJ2-5
CDR3 DNA: TGTGCCAGCACAGAGAGGGGGGGTAGTTCACCCCTCCACTTT; CDR3 protein: CASTERGGSSPLHF; D gene: .; clone size: many; V gene: TRBV6-1; CDR3 length: 14; J gene: TRBJ1-6
CDR3 DNA: TGTGCCATCAGTGAGTCGGGGGCAGGGGGCCCCGCCGGCTCTGAAGCTTTCTTT; CDR3 protein: CAISESGAGGPAGSEAFF; D gene: TRBD1; clone size: .; V gene: TRBV10-3; CDR3 length: 18; J gene: TRBJ1-1
CDR3 DNA: TGTGCCAGCAGCGCCCAGACATATAATTCACCCCTCCACTTT; CDR3 protein: CASSAQTYNSPLHF; D gene: .; clone size: many; V gene: TRBV2; CDR3 length: 14; J gene: TRBJ1-6
CDR3 DNA: TGCGCCAGCAGAGGGCAGGGCCCCCTCGGTCAGTACTTC; CDR3 protein: CASRGQGPLGQYF; D gene: .; clone size: .; V gene: TRBV10-1; CDR3 length: 13; J gene: TRBJ2-7
CDR3 DNA: TGTGCCAGCAGCTTAGGGGTCAAGGGGAGGCGACAGGCGCCATACGAGCAGTACTTC; CDR3 protein: CASSLGVKGRRQAPYEQYF; D gene: .; clone size: .; V gene: TRBV11-2; CDR3 length: 19; J gene: TRBJ2-7
CDR3 DNA: TGTGCCAGCAGCTTTAGCAATCAGCCCCAGCATTTT; CDR3 protein: CASSFSNQPQHF; D gene: .; clone size: .; V gene: TRBV7-8; CDR3 length: 12; J gene: TRBJ1-5
CDR3 DNA: TGCAGTGCTAGAGCCCCAGGGGAAGAGACCCAGTACTTC; CDR3 protein: CSARAPGEETQYF; D gene: .; clone size: many; V gene: TRBV20-1; CDR3 length: 13; J gene: TRBJ2-5
CDR3 DNA: TGTGCCTGGAGTGGGCCACTCAGGACCGCTGTGGGTGGCTACACCTTC; CDR3 protein: CAWSGPLRTAVGGYTF; D gene: .; clone size: few; V gene: TRBV30; CDR3 length: 16; J gene: TRBJ1-2
CDR3 DNA: TGTGCCAGCAGCGAAGGGACAGGGGGTCAGCCCCAGCATTTT; CDR3 protein: CASSEGTGGQPQHF; D gene: TRBD1; clone size: .; V gene: TRBV12-3/TRBV12-4; CDR3 length: 14; J gene: TRBJ1-5
CDR3 DNA: TGTGCCAGCATCCAAGGGACTAGCGGGGCCTACGAGCAGTACTTC; CDR3 protein: CASIQGTSGAYEQYF; D gene: TRBD2; clone size: many; V gene: TRBV7-2; CDR3 length: 15; J gene: TRBJ2-7
CDR3 DNA: TGTGCCAGCAGCATTTTGGGGACCAGCCTCTACGAGCAGTACTTC; CDR3 protein: CASSILGTSLYEQYF; D gene: .; clone size: many; V gene: TRBV7-2; CDR3 length: 15; J gene: TRBJ2-7
CDR3 DNA: TGTGCCAGCTCAAATCAGGGACAGCATGGCTACACCTTC; CDR3 protein: CASSNQGQHGYTF; D gene: TRBD1; clone size: few; V gene: TRBV18; CDR3 length: 13; J gene: TRBJ1-2
CDR3 DNA: TGTGCCAGCAGTCCTCCGGGACAGAGCACTGAAGCTTTCTTT; CDR3 protein: CASSPPGQSTEAFF; D gene: TRBD1; clone size: few; V gene: TRBV18; CDR3 length: 14; J gene: TRBJ1-1
CDR3 DNA: TGTGCTAGCAGCTTAGCGCCAGGGTCAACCTACGAGCAGTACTTC; CDR3 protein: CASSLAPGSTYEQYF; D gene: .; clone size: many; V gene: TRBV7-7; CDR3 length: 15; J gene: TRBJ2-7
CDR3 DNA: TGTGCCAGCAGCTTAGGGGGTCGAGGTGACACCGGGGAGCTGTTTTTT; CDR3 protein: CASSLGGRGDTGELFF; D gene: .; clone size: .; V gene: TRBV7-8; CDR3 length: 16; J gene: TRBJ2-2
CDR3 DNA: TGTGCCAGCGGGGCGGGGAACACCGGGGAGCTGTTTTTT; CDR3 protein: CASGAGNTGELFF; D gene: .; clone size: many; V gene: TRBV2; CDR3 length: 13; J gene: TRBJ2-2
CDR3 DNA: TGCAGCGTGACAGGGCAGGATATAACGACTTCGAGCTCTGGGGCCAACGTCCTGACTTTC; CDR3 protein: CSVTGQDITTSSSGANVLTF; D gene: TRBD1; clone size: .; V gene: TRBV29-1; CDR3 length: 20; J gene: TRBJ2-6
CDR3 DNA: TGTGCCAGCATCATGACAGGCTTCTCTGGAAACACCATATATTTT; CDR3 protein: CASIMTGFSGNTIYF; D gene: .; clone size: many; V gene: TRBV12-3/TRBV12-4; CDR3 length: 15; J gene: TRBJ1-3
CDR3 DNA: TGTGCCACCAGCAGAGGACAGAAGGGAAGGGAGACCCAGTACTTC; CDR3 protein: CATSRGQKGRETQYF; D gene: .; clone size: .; V gene: TRBV15; CDR3 length: 15; J gene: TRBJ2-5
CDR3 DNA: TGTGCCAGCAGGGACGCGACAGGATCGAACACTGAAGCTTTCTTT; CDR3 protein: CASRDATGSNTEAFF; D gene: .; clone size: few; V gene: TRBV2; CDR3 length: 15; J gene: TRBJ1-1
CDR3 DNA: TGTGCCAGCAGTAAGGGGGTAGCCTACGAGCAGTACTTC; CDR3 protein: CASSKGVAYEQYF; D gene: .; clone size: many; V gene: TRBV12-3/TRBV12-4; CDR3 length: 13; J gene: TRBJ2-7
CDR3 DNA: TGTGCCAGCAGTACGAATCGCCGGGGCCGCTCCTGGGAGACCCAGTACTTC; CDR3 protein: CASSTNRRGRSWETQYF; D gene: .; clone size: many; V gene: TRBV2; CDR3 length: 17; J gene: TRBJ2-5
CDR3 DNA: TGTGCCAGCAGTGAACTTTTCGATCAGCCCCAGCATTTT; CDR3 protein: CASSELFDQPQHF; D gene: .; clone size: many; V gene: TRBV6-1; CDR3 length: 13; J gene: TRBJ1-5
CDR3 DNA: TGTGCCATCCGCAGGGGCAATGAGCAGTTCTTC; CDR3 protein: CAIRRGNEQFF; D gene: .; clone size: few; V gene: TRBV10-3; CDR3 length: 11; J gene: TRBJ2-1
CDR3 DNA: TGCAGTGCTAGAGACAGGGTTTCTTATGGCTACACCTTC; CDR3 protein: CSARDRVSYGYTF; D gene: .; clone size: many; V gene: TRBV20-1; CDR3 length: 13; J gene: TRBJ1-2
CDR3 DNA: TGTGCCAGCAGTTCTGGGTATGGCTACATCTTC; CDR3 protein: CASSSGYGYIF; D gene: .; clone size: once; V gene: TRBV10-3; CDR3 length: 11; J gene: TRBJ1-2
CDR3 DNA: TGTGCCAGCAGGGGGACAGGGGGAGAGACCCAGTACTTC; CDR3 protein: CASRGTGGETQYF; D gene: TRBD1; clone size: .; V gene: TRBV2; CDR3 length: 13; J gene: TRBJ2-5